This entry is about one T cell receptor (beta chain). CDR1 is SGHRS and CDR2 is YFSETQ in the germline V gene. V lost 5 bases and J lost 5, with 14 bases in between. The CDR3 extends over 13 amino acids. This sample stems from a study of Ad26.COV2.S vaccination and SARS-CoV-2 variants. The treatment is: some 20 received Ad26.COV2.S at low or high dose, single or two shots; 5 received placebo; per-sample allocation not given. Day 63 following the first vaccine or placebo injection was when the samples were taken. Assay: immunoSEQ multiplex PCR; the TCRdb copy retains only in-frame clones and omits some. The sample carries around 320,000 clones, 70% to 90% recorded once.

The sample was peripheral blood, taken in a trial of Ad26.COV2.S vaccine versus placebo. The sequence was collected from a person between 18 and 65 years old who received the Ad26.COV2.S COVID-19 vaccine or a placebo. V and J are TRBV5-1 and TRBJ2-7; tentatively, D is TRBD2 (5 bases). In DNA, the CDR3 is TGCGCCAGCAGTTCGCCGGGAAGGGACGAGCAGTACTTC. Translation: CASSSPGRDEQYF.